Below, 18 T cell receptor beta chains from the same sample are listed, as sequenced in a study of blood T cells in healthy people across ages (dated by TCRdb to 2013 to 2016). Library generation was performed with 5' RACE. TCRdb names Illumina HiSeq 2500 as the instrument used. A second PCR of roughly 7 to 11 cycles was performed with a sample-barcoded 5' primer and a J-beta primer mix. TCRdb reworked the public reads: Q25 trimming with fastp, MiXCR clone assembly, productive beta chains retained. Every CDR3 protein is listed once, alongside the most common genes and DNA of its rows. The sample table lists about 900,000 distinct CDR3 sequences, 55% to 65% of them with a count of one. 25% to 30% of the sample is taken by the ten largest. Sequencing input: blood. These receptors all stem from a man aged 25 to 45 in good health.

This clonotype was seen more than once but under ten times. CDR3 sequence reads: CASSPGQGGVLTF. CDR3 bases: TGCGCCAGCAGCCCCGGACAGGGCGGAGTCCTGACTTTC. This chain joins TRBV5-1 and TRBJ2-6; 8 bases line up with TRBD1. The length of the CDR3 is 13 residues. V dropped 4 bases and J dropped 13; count of bases not matched to a gene: 7. Germline CDR1 SGHRS, CDR2 YFSETQ.

The chain couples TRBV24-1 to TRBJ1-1; D remains ambiguous. This CDR3 has 12 amino acids. Germline V gene lookup returns CDR1 KGHDR and CDR2 SFDVKD. Trimming removed 4 bases at V and 3 bases at J, with 5 bases between. The CDR3 spells CATSDPDTEAFF. The CDR3 bases are TGTGCCACCAGTGACCCCGACACTGAAGCTTTCTTT.

In this sample, this clonotype turned up once. The rearrangement links TRBV5-1 to TRBJ2-3; 9 nucleotides line up with TRBD1. V gave up 5 bases and J gave up 4 bases; unmatched junction bases: 14. The germline V gene has CDR1 SGHRS and CDR2 YFSETQ. The CDR3 is 17 amino acids. The CDR3 loop reads CASSWDRDQIVADTQYF. The CDR3 region has the DNA TGCGCCAGCAGTTGGGACAGGGATCAAATCGTCGCAGATACGCAGTATTTT.

The rearrangement uses TRBV4-3 and TRBJ2-5, with 7 positions matching TRBD1. The CDR3 loop spans 16 amino acids. V trimming: 1 base; J trimming: 5 bases; junction bases outside the gene matches: 10. The germline CDR1 and CDR2 sequences are LGHNA and YSLEER. The CDR3 bases are TGCGCCAGCAGCCAAGCAATCGAAGGGGGCCCTGAGACCCAGTACTTC. It specifies CASSQAIEGGPETQYF.

This clonotype came up a few times. V usage is TRBV20-1 and J usage is TRBJ2-7; D remains unclear. The germline gives CDR1 DFQATT, CDR2 SNEGSKA (reference sequence). V was trimmed by 6 bases and J by 2 bases, leaving 17 bases between them. CDR3 length: 14 amino acids. DNA for the CDR3: TGCAGTGCCCATGGGTTGGGGTCCCCCTACGAGCAGTACTTC. Translating gives CSAHGLGSPYEQYF.

As DNA, the CDR3 is TGTGCCAGCAGCCAACGACAGGCGGGCTCACCCCTCCACTTT. It specifies CASSQRQAGSPLHF. V gene TRBV4-2 combines with J gene TRBJ1-6; D is perhaps TRBD1 (6 bases). The CDR3 has 14 residues. The germline V gene has CDR1 LGHNA and CDR2 YNFKEQ. V was shortened by 2 bases and J by 10 bases, with 12 bases between the two germline ends.

The V gene is TRBV18, the J gene TRBJ2-5; 9 bases fit TRBD2. V shed 5 bases and J 11 bases; nucleotides not matched to a gene: 18. Germline V gene sequence: CDR1 KGHSH, CDR2 LQKENI. CDR3 length: 16 residues. The CDR3 coding sequence is TGTGCCAGCTCATCCGAGACTAGCGGCACCTACAATGAGCAGTACTTC. Its translation: CASSSETSGTYNEQYF.

This clonotype occurred once. This sequence joins TRBV10-3 and TRBJ2-7; no clear D gene. Deletions cut 2 bases from V and 12 bases from J, with 17 bases between. The CDR3 has 13 residues. From germline, CDR1 is ENHRY and CDR2 SYGVKD. The CDR3 reads CAISEPDKETRYF. The DNA for the CDR3 is TGTGCCATCAGTGAGCCCGACAAGGAGACCCGGTACTTC.

This clonotype was seen a few times. The chain uses TRBV12-3 or TRBV12-4 and TRBJ2-7; D call uncertain. The CDR3 consists of 12 residues. V was trimmed by 5 bases and J by 6 bases, leaving 11 bases between them. The DNA for the CDR3 is TGTGCCAGCAGTACTCGGCCCAGCGAGCAGTACTTC. Protein product: CASSTRPSEQYF.

The V and J genes are TRBV2 and TRBJ1-4, with a tentative D call TRBD1 (5 bases). Germline-derived CDR1 and CDR2 are SNHLY and FYNNEI. V was shortened by 7 bases and J by 8 bases, with 17 bases between the two germline ends. The CDR3 is made up of 14 amino acids. As DNA, the CDR3 is TGTGCCAGCAATACGGGACGGCAGATCGAAAAACTGTTTTTT. It codes for CASNTGRQIEKLFF.

The V call is TRBV3-1, the J call TRBJ2-7; 10 bases align to TRBD1. Unmatched junction bases numbered 6, after V lost 6 bases and J lost 1 base. The V gene's germline CDR1 is LGHDT and CDR2 YNNKEL (reference sequence). This CDR3 spans 15 amino acids. CDR3: CASRAGQGVSYEQYF. The CDR3 DNA reads TGTGCCAGCAGGGCTGGACAGGGGGTATCCTACGAGCAGTACTTC.

Remarks on this clonotype: A clone one base away is much larger, so this may be a read error. V usage is TRBV12-3 or TRBV12-4 and J usage is TRBJ1-2; the D is unclear. Trimming removed 0 bases from V and 6 bases from J, with 14 bases in between. The CDR3 spans 15 residues. The CDR3 DNA reads TGTGCCAGCAGTTTAGCGATTTTGGCCGGGAATGGCTACACCTTC. It codes for CASSLAILAGNGYTF.

This sequence joins TRBV7-8 and TRBJ2-5, with D possibly matching TRBD2 (5 bases). The length of the CDR3 is 10 residues. Germline V CDR1 and CDR2: SGHVS, FQNEAQ. Trimming took off 9 bases at V and 11 bases at J, with 13 bases between the two ends. This chain's CDR3 is CASGGWEQYF. In DNA form, the CDR3 reads TGTGCCAGTGGCGGGTGGGAGCAGTACTTC.

The V and J genes are TRBV20-1 and TRBJ1-2; 11 bases agree with TRBD1. Trimming cost V 3 bases and J 4 bases; bases outside gene matches: 7. Germline values: CDR1 DFQATT, CDR2 SNEGSKA (reference sequence). The CDR3 totals 15 residues. CDR3 bases: TGCAGTGCTAGGGAACCGGGACAGGGGGGCTATGGCTACACCTTC. Amino acids: CSAREPGQGGYGYTF.

The rearrangement uses TRBV28 and TRBJ2-7; tentative D call: TRBD1 (6 bases). CDR3 length: 13 amino acids. Germline loops: CDR1 MDHEN, CDR2 SYDVKM. V lost 6 bases, J lost 3 bases, and 12 bases lay in between. DNA for the CDR3: TGTGCCAGCAGCCGGGCAGGGGACTACGAGCAGTACTTC. Translated: CASSRAGDYEQYF.

V is TRBV29-1 and J is TRBJ2-7; D may match TRBD1 or TRBD2 (5 bases each). The CDR3 runs to 14 residues. The germline V gene has CDR1 SQVTM and CDR2 ANQGSEA. V gave up 6 bases and J gave up 1 base, with 16 bases separating them. CDR3 residues: CSVSGTRSSYEQYF. The CDR3 bases are TGCAGCGTCTCCGGGACCCGGTCGTCCTACGAGCAGTACTTC.

The CDR3 reads CSVDRTSGGYYNEQFF. The CDR3 nucleotides read TGCAGCGTAGATAGGACTAGCGGGGGGTACTACAATGAGCAGTTCTTC. The chain combines TRBV29-1 with TRBJ2-1; 14 positions agree with TRBD2. The CDR3 is 16 residues long. CDR1 is SQVTM, CDR2 ANQGSEA, per germline. V lost 6 bases to trimming and J lost 3 bases; unmatched junction nucleotides: 7.

The table lists this clonotype with a few counts. The chain combines TRBV7-9 with TRBJ1-1; D is undetermined. Germline-derived CDR1 and CDR2 are SEHNR and FQNEAQ (reference sequence). V shed 4 bases and J shed 5 bases, with 14 bases lying between them. The CDR3 length is 14 residues. CDR3 region: CASSSRGIGTEAFF. The CDR3 coding sequence is TGTGCCAGCAGCTCGAGAGGAATAGGTACTGAAGCTTTCTTT.